A single T cell receptor (beta chain) is shown here with its context. CDR1 is SGHRS, CDR2 YFSETQ, per germline. The CDR3 covers 14 residues. Trimming pared 1 base from V and 11 bases from J, leaving 17 bases between. These data originate in a study of cytomegalovirus exposure and HLA in healthy donors. A multiplex PCR was run with 60 Vbeta primers and 13 Jbeta primers. Method: immunoSEQ multiplex PCR; TCRdb's copy keeps in-frame clones and lacks some. This repertoire shows some 130,000 clones, about 78% found once; its top ten account for more than 0.95%. The sequencing sample was made of PBMCs. The origin of this receptor is a man aged 50 to 60 in good health and CMV-seronegative. The chain carries TRBV5-1 and TRBJ2-3, with D tentatively TRBD2 (6 bases). The CDR3 DNA sequence: TGCGCCAGCAGCTTGCCCGAGGAGGGGAATAAGCAGTATTTT. Translation: CASSLPEEGNKQYF.